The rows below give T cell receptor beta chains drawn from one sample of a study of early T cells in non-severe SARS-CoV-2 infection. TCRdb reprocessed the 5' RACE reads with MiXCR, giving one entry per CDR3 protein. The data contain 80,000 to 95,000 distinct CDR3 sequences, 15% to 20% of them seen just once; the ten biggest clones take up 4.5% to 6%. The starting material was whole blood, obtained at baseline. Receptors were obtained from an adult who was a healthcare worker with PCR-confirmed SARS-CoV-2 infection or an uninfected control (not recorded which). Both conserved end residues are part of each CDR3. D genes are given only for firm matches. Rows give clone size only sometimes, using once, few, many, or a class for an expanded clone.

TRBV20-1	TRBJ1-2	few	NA	CSAREVQRRGDYGYTF	TGCAGTGCTAGAGAGGTACAGAGGAGGGGAGACTATGGCTACACCTTC
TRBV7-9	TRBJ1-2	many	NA	CASSLGPPRARGYTF	TGTGCCAGCAGCTTAGGGCCTCCCCGGGCCAGGGGCTACACCTTC
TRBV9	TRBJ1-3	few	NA	CASSVGSYPGNTIYF	TGTGCCAGCAGCGTAGGAAGTTACCCTGGAAACACCATATATTTT
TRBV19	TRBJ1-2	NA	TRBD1	CASNRDRERYTF	TGTGCCAGTAATCGGGACAGGGAGCGCTACACCTTC
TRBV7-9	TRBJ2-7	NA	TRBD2	CASSPRRLAGLNEQYF	TGTGCCAGCAGCCCGAGAAGACTAGCGGGATTGAACGAGCAGTACTTC
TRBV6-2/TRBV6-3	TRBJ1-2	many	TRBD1	CASSSRDRDGYTF	TGTGCCAGCAGTTCCCGGGACAGGGATGGCTACACCTTC
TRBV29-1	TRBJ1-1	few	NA	CSASRGTEAFF	TGCAGCGCCTCGAGAGGCACTGAAGCTTTCTTT
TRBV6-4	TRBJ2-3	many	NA	CASSVSFRDTQYF	TGTGCCAGCAGTGTGAGTTTCAGGGATACGCAGTATTTT
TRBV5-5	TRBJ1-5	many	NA	CASSLAQRNQPQHF	TGTGCCAGCAGCTTGGCACAACGAAATCAGCCCCAGCATTTT
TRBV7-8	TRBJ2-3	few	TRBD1	CASSSGTGTGFSFF	TGTGCCAGCAGCTCCGGAACCGGGACAGGGTTCTCGTTTTTT
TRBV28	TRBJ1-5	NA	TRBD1	CASRAGDRLQPQHF	TGTGCCAGCAGAGCCGGGGACAGGCTGCAGCCCCAGCATTTT
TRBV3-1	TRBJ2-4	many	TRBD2	CASSQAFPSGAKNIQYF	TGTGCCAGCAGCCAAGCATTCCCTAGCGGGGCTAAAAACATTCAGTACTTC
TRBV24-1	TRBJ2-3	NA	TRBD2	CATSDTTSGFLDTQYF	TGTGCCACCAGTGATACGACTAGCGGGTTTTTGGATACGCAGTATTTT
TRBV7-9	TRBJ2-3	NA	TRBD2	CASSARLAGVTDTQYF	TGTGCCAGCAGCGCCAGACTAGCCGGAGTCACAGATACGCAGTATTTT
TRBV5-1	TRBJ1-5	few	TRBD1	CASSLDGTGNQPQHF	TGCGCCAGCAGCTTGGATGGGACAGGGAACCAGCCCCAGCATTTT
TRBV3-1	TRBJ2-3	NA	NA	CASSPSIGADTQYF	TGTGCCAGCAGCCCCTCAATCGGGGCAGATACGCAGTATTTT
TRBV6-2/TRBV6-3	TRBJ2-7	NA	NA	CASRGTPFYEQYF	TGTGCCAGCCGAGGGACTCCCTTTTACGAGCAGTACTTC
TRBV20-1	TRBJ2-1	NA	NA	CSATQAGSSYNEQFF	TGCAGTGCTACCCAGGCGGGGAGCTCCTACAATGAGCAGTTCTTC
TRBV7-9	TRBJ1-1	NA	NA	CASSPLGGVLAAFF	TGTGCCAGCAGCCCCCTTGGGGGCGTACTAGCAGCTTTCTTT
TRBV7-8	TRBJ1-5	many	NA	CASSFLSGGNQPQHF	TGTGCCAGCAGCTTTCTTTCAGGGGGCAATCAGCCCCAGCATTTT
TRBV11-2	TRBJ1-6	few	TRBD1	CASSGQGSYNSPLHF	TGTGCCAGCAGCGGACAGGGCTCCTATAATTCACCCCTCCACTTT
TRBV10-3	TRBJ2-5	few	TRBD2	CAITSGTSGSVETQYF	TGTGCCATCACGTCCGGGACTAGCGGGAGTGTCGAGACCCAGTACTTC
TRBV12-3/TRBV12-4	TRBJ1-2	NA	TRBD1	CATRRGTEYGYTF	TGTGCCACGAGAAGAGGGACAGAATATGGCTACACCTTC
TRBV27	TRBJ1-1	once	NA	CASSLSRQNTEAFF	TGTGCCAGCAGTTTATCGAGGCAGAACACTGAAGCTTTCTTT
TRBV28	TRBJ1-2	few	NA	CASRMTAMRGYTF	TGTGCCAGCAGGATGACGGCTATGCGTGGCTACACCTTC
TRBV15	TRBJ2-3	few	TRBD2	CATSRVRREVTQYF	TGTGCCACCAGCAGAGTTAGACGGGAGGTTACGCAGTATTTT
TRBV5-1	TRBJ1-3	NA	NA	CASSLAPGAGNTIYF	TGCGCCAGCAGCTTGGCCCCAGGGGCCGGAAACACCATATATTTT
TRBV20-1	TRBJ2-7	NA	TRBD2	CSAVLAGGHYEQYF	TGCAGTGCCGTACTAGCGGGAGGGCACTACGAGCAGTACTTC
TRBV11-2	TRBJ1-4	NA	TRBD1	CASSLEPSGGGKLFF	TGTGCCAGCAGCTTAGAACCTTCAGGGGGCGGAAAACTGTTTTTT
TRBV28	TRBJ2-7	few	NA	CASSLLGQGEQYF	TGTGCCAGCAGTTTATTGGGGCAGGGTGAGCAGTACTTC
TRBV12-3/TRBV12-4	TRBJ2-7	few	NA	CASSLGGTSGEQYF	TGTGCCAGCAGTTTGGGCGGGACCTCGGGCGAGCAGTACTTC
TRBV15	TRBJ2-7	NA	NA	CATSRDICGLTIPCEQYF	TGTGCCACCAGCAGAGATATCTGCGGGCTGACGATACCTTGCGAGCAGTACTTC
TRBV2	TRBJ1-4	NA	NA	CASGPGTSNEKLFF	TGTGCCAGCGGGCCCGGGACATCAAATGAAAAACTGTTTTTT
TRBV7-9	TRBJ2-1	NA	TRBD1	CASRKDRYNEQFF	TGTGCCAGCAGAAAGGACAGGTACAATGAGCAGTTCTTC
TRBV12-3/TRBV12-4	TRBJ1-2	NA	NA	CASNSPLGGYTF	TGTGCCAGCAATTCTCCCTTGGGTGGCTACACCTTC
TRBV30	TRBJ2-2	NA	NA	CAWERTGELFF	TGTGCCTGGGAGCGCACCGGGGAGCTGTTTTTT
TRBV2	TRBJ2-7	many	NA	CASSEALKGWTYEQYF	TGTGCCAGCAGTGAAGCGCTAAAGGGCTGGACGTACGAGCAGTACTTC
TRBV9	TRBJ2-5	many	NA	CASSEEGQNQETQYF	TGTGCCAGCAGCGAGGAGGGACAGAACCAAGAGACCCAGTACTTC
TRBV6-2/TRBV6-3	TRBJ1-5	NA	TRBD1	CASSYGQGTGQPQHF	TGTGCCAGCAGTTACGGACAGGGTACGGGTCAGCCCCAGCATTTT
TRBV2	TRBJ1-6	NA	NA	CAGNRDMDSPLHF	TGTGCCGGGAACCGGGACATGGATTCACCCCTCCACTTT
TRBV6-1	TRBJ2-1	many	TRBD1	CASSREDRVINEQFF	TGTGCCAGCTCCAGAGAGGACAGGGTAATTAATGAGCAGTTCTTC
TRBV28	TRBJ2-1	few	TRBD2	CASSPPLAGANEQFF	TGTGCCAGCAGTCCCCCACTAGCGGGAGCGAATGAGCAGTTCTTC
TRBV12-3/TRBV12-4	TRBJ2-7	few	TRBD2	CASSSGGGYEQYF	TGTGCCAGCAGTTCGGGGGGAGGCTACGAGCAGTACTTC
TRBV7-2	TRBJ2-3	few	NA	CASSAGPDTQYF	TGTGCCAGCAGCGCAGGCCCAGATACGCAGTATTTT
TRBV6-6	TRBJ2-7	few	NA	CASRAREENSEQYF	TGTGCCAGCAGAGCCAGGGAGGAGAACTCCGAGCAGTACTTC
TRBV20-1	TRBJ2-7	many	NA	CSARVPSGVYEQYF	TGCAGTGCTAGAGTGCCGTCGGGGGTCTACGAGCAGTACTTC
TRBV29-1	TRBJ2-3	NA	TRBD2	CRVTGPPGGDTQYF	TGCAGGGTGACCGGGCCCCCGGGAGGGGATACGCAGTATTTT
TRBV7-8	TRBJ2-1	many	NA	CASSLVGTLHEQFF	TGTGCCAGCAGCTTAGTCGGGACACTCCATGAGCAGTTCTTC
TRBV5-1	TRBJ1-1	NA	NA	CASSLDAGLTEAFF	TGCGCCAGCAGCTTGGATGCAGGGTTGACTGAAGCTTTCTTT
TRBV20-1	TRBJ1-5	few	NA	CSARDHLGNQPQHF	TGCAGTGCTAGAGATCACCTCGGAAATCAGCCCCAGCATTTT
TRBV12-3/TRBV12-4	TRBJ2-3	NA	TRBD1	CASSLGRDRETDTQYF	TGTGCCAGCAGTTTAGGCCGGGACAGGGAGACAGATACGCAGTATTTT
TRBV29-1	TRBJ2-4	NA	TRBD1	CSASGTAKNIQYF	TGCAGCGCCTCCGGGACAGCTAAAAACATTCAGTACTTC
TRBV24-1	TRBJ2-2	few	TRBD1	CATTDRANTGELFF	TGTGCCACCACGGACAGGGCGAACACCGGGGAGCTGTTTTTT
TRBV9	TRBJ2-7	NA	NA	CASSVGDSFYEQYF	TGTGCCAGCAGCGTCGGGGACTCCTTCTACGAGCAGTACTTC
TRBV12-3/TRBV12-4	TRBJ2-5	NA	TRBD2	CASSQLLARETQYF	TGTGCCAGCAGCCAGCTACTAGCGAGGGAGACCCAGTACTTC
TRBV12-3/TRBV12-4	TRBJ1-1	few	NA	CASSLGGLTEAFF	TGTGCCAGCAGTTTAGGTGGCCTAACTGAAGCTTTCTTT